The 27 T cell receptor beta chains in this list originate from one sample, sequenced in a study of T cell responses to AZD1222 COVID-19 vaccine (TCRdb year 2021). In the paper's terms, the time point label means: about 28 days (+/-7) after the second vaccine dose. The sample's treatment or condition label is to be understood as: meningococcal conjugate vaccine given as trial control. Libraries were prepared through the immunoSEQ multiplex PCR assay. Here the immuneACCESS table is served through TCRdb, limited to in-frame sequences with V and J called. Missing clones are a known gap in these copies; in checked studies unresolved V genes cover under half, and the rest lacks a known reason. The sample data list about 180,000 clones, and over 85% of these were observed just once. The ten largest clones add up to 0.95% to 1.3% of the sample. The sample consisted of peripheral blood, taken 28 days after the second dose of the MenACWY control vaccine. These receptors all come from an adult who received the MenACWY meningococcal vaccine as a control.

The chain recombines TRBV28 with TRBJ1-4; D remains ambiguous. Germline loops: CDR1 MDHEN, CDR2 SYDVKM. Trimming shortened V by 3 bases and J by 7 bases, and 9 bases separated the two germline ends. This CDR3 contains 13 residues. In DNA, the CDR3 is TGTGCCAGCAGTTTCGAATTTGGTGAAAAACTGTTTTTT. It codes for CASSFEFGEKLFF.

The chain employs TRBV7-9 and TRBJ1-1; the D is unclear. From germline, CDR1 is SEHNR and CDR2 FQNEAQ (reference sequence). The V and J ends lost 1 base and 10 bases respectively, with 13 bases between them. This CDR3 is 13 amino acids long. CDR3 sequence: CASSLGEVGRAFF. The CDR3 coding sequence is TGTGCCAGCAGCTTAGGGGAGGTCGGGCGAGCTTTCTTT.

The rearrangement links TRBV5-1 to TRBJ2-1; 7 bases match TRBD2. The V segment lost 2 bases and the J segment 1 base; nucleotides outside the gene matches: 3. CDR3 length: 15 amino acids. The germline V gene encodes CDR1 SGHRS and CDR2 YFSETQ. The DNA of the CDR3 is TGCGCCAGCAGCTTACGGACTAGTTCCTACAATGAGCAGTTCTTC. Translating it yields CASSLRTSSYNEQFF.

The chain uses TRBV27 and TRBJ1-1; D not certain. This CDR3 is 13 amino acids long. The germline CDR1 and CDR2 sequences are MNHEY and SMNVEV (reference sequence). V dropped 5 bases and J dropped 0 bases, with 7 bases sitting between them. CDR3: CASSALLNTEAFF. CDR3 nucleotides: TGTGCCAGCAGTGCCCTGTTGAACACTGAAGCTTTCTTT.

The rearrangement links TRBV18 to TRBJ2-5; 11 nucleotides align to TRBD1. The CDR3 sequence is 16 residues long. V shed 2 bases and J 4 bases; nucleotides not matched to a gene: 6. Germline V gives CDR1 KGHSH, CDR2 LQKENI. The CDR3 is CASSPGWGTGGETQYF. CDR3 DNA: TGTGCCAGCTCACCAGGTTGGGGGACAGGGGGAGAGACCCAGTACTTC.

This clone was seen more than once but under ten times. This sequence joins TRBV10-1 and TRBJ1-6; TRBD1 aligns across 7 bases. Germline values: CDR1 WNHNN, CDR2 SYGVQD (reference sequence). The CDR3 contains 14 residues. V gave up 6 bases and J gave up 6 bases; unmatched junction bases: 5. The CDR3 coding sequence is TGCGCCAGCAGACAGGGGCCCCCTAATTCACCCCTCCACTTT. Residues: CASRQGPPNSPLHF.

The chain has TRBV5-1 and TRBJ1-2; maybe TRBD1 (5 bases). This CDR3 is 15 amino acids long. CDR1 is SGHRS, CDR2 YFSETQ, per germline. Between the trimmed V and J ends, which lost 3 bases and 1 base, there was a span of 13 bases. For the CDR3, the DNA is TGCGCCAGCAGCTGGGGGGACGGGAGTAACTATGGCTACACCTTC. This encodes CASSWGDGSNYGYTF.

The chain joins TRBV6-2 or TRBV6-3 to TRBJ1-2, with D unresolved. Germline V gene lookup returns CDR1 MNHEY and CDR2 SVGEGT. The CDR3 has 13 amino acids. V lost 0 bases and J lost 9, with 11 bases in between. The CDR3 here is CASSYSGPPSYTF. The CDR3 nucleotides are TGTGCCAGCAGTTACTCCGGGCCCCCGAGCTACACCTTC.

The chain joins TRBV6-2 or TRBV6-3 to TRBJ1-1; maybe TRBD1 (6 bases). Germline CDR1 MNHEY, CDR2 SVGEGT. CDR3 length equals 13 residues. The V end lost 6 bases, the J end lost 5 bases, and 13 bases lay between the germline ends. The CDR3 DNA sequence: TGTGCCAGCAGCGAACCAGGGGTGACTGAAGCTTTCTTT. Its translation: CASSEPGVTEAFF.

The rearrangement links TRBV11-1 to TRBJ2-5; TRBD1 is a possible D gene (7 bases). This CDR3 region has 15 residues. The V end was cut by 5 bases, the J end by 5 bases, with 18 bases between. CDR1 and CDR2 (germline): SGHAT, FQDESV (reference sequence). CDR3 DNA sequence: TGTGCCAGCAGCACAACCAGGGGGGTCGGGGAGACCCAGTACTTC. This codes for CASSTTRGVGETQYF.

The chain combines TRBV4-2 with TRBJ1-4, with D possibly TRBD1 on 5 matching bases. The CDR3 contains 15 residues. The germline gives CDR1 LGHNA, CDR2 YNFKEQ. V was shortened by 1 base and J by 3 bases, with 9 bases between the two germline ends. In DNA form, the CDR3 reads TGTGCCAGCAGCCAAGTAGAACAGGCTAATGAAAAACTGTTTTTT. Protein sequence: CASSQVEQANEKLFF.

V gene TRBV4-3 combines with J gene TRBJ1-2, with 9 nucleotides matching TRBD1. Germline CDR1 and CDR2: LGHNA and YSLEER. This CDR3 spans 17 amino acids. Germline trimming cut 0 bases from V and 4 bases from J; bases unmatched to any gene: 9. CDR3 protein: CASSQDRTGAPIYGYTF. The CDR3 coding sequence is TGCGCCAGCAGCCAAGATCGGACAGGGGCGCCGATCTATGGCTACACCTTC.

This sequence joins TRBV7-2 and TRBJ1-4; TRBD1 matches at 7 bases. V shed 5 bases and J 4 bases; nucleotides not matched to a gene: 4. Per germline, CDR1 SGHTA and CDR2 FQGNSA. CDR3 length equals 14 residues. The CDR3 loop is CASSRDRGNEKLFF. CDR3 in DNA: TGTGCCAGCAGCCGGGACAGAGGTAATGAAAAACTGTTTTTT.

The count of this clone is one. The chain combines TRBV6-1 with TRBJ2-7; no reliable D call. V was pared by 2 bases and J by 3 bases, with 8 bases between. In germline, CDR1 is MNHNS, CDR2 SASEGT. The CDR3 is made up of 13 amino acids. CDR3 in amino acids: CASSELGFYEQYF. CDR3 DNA sequence: TGTGCCAGCAGTGAACTGGGGTTCTACGAGCAGTACTTC.

V is TRBV9 and J is TRBJ1-1; the D is unclear. Germline V gene sequence: CDR1 SGDLS, CDR2 YYNGEE. Trimming took off 0 bases at V and 1 base at J, with 7 bases between the two ends. The CDR3 spans 14 residues. The CDR3 sequence: CASSVGRRNTEAFF. As DNA, the CDR3 is TGTGCCAGCAGCGTAGGACGGAGGAACACTGAAGCTTTCTTT. The full variable domain, rest sourced from reference TRBV9 and TRBJ1-1, is DSGVTQTPKHLITATGQRVTLRCSPRSGDLSVYWYQQSLDQGLQFLIQYYNGEERAKGNILERFSAQQFPDLHSELNLSSLELGDSALYFCASSVGRRNTEAFFGQGTRLTVV.

The chain uses TRBV28 and TRBJ1-6; weak D call: TRBD1 (5 bases). The germline V gene encodes CDR1 MDHEN and CDR2 SYDVKM. Trimming removed 6 bases at V and 4 bases at J, with 22 bases between. The CDR3 has 18 residues. This CDR3 reads CASSTGGKGRAYNSPLHF. CDR3 nucleotide sequence: TGTGCCAGCAGCACAGGAGGGAAGGGTAGGGCTTATAATTCACCCCTCCACTTT.

This sequence joins TRBV28 and TRBJ2-1; 9 nucleotides agree with TRBD1. V shed 6 bases, J shed 8 bases, and the junction held 11 bases outside the gene matches. Germline CDR1 is MDHEN and CDR2 is SYDVKM. The CDR3 is 15 amino acids. The CDR3 region is CASSLLTGGRHEQFF. Written as DNA, the CDR3 is TGTGCCAGCAGCCTACTGACAGGGGGGCGTCATGAGCAGTTCTTC.

The chain combines TRBV24-1 with TRBJ1-2; TRBD1 matches at 8 bases. This CDR3 has 14 residues. J lost 7 bases, V lost 2 bases, and 5 bases had no gene match. Germline V gene sequence: CDR1 KGHDR, CDR2 SFDVKD. CDR3 coding DNA: TGTGCCACCAGTGATTCGCGGACAGGGTTTGGCTACACCTTC. Protein product: CATSDSRTGFGYTF.

This clone is a singleton in its sample. The rearrangement links TRBV3-1 (or the pseudogene TRBV3-2) to TRBJ1-2; D not resolved. V was clipped by 5 bases and J by 3 bases, with 10 bases between them. The CDR3 is 13 amino acids. Germline lookup yields CDR1 LGHDT and CDR2 YNNKEL (reference sequence). CDR3 residues: CASSGFGDYGYTF. The CDR3 DNA reads TGTGCCAGCAGCGGTTTCGGGGACTATGGCTACACCTTC.

This clone appeared once. V and J are TRBV7-2 and TRBJ2-7, with TRBD1 identical over 10 bases. Trimming took 5 bases from V and 4 from J; bases not matched to a gene: 8. Germline V gives CDR1 SGHTA, CDR2 FQGNSA. The CDR3 covers 15 residues. The CDR3 protein is CASSPWGTGDYEQYF. In nucleotides, the CDR3 is TGTGCCAGCAGCCCATGGGGGACAGGGGATTACGAGCAGTACTTC.

This clone was detected only once. V and J are TRBV19 and TRBJ1-1; unclear D gene. Germline values: CDR1 LNHDA, CDR2 SQIVND (reference sequence). The CDR3 runs 12 residues. Deletions cut 4 bases from V and 5 bases from J, with 8 bases between. CDR3: CASSTVRTEAFF. The CDR3 bases are TGTGCCAGTAGTACGGTGAGGACTGAAGCTTTCTTT. Full variable domain (missing parts from reference TRBV19 and TRBJ1-1): DGGITQSPKYLFRKEGQNVTLSCEQNLNHDAMYWYRQDPGQGLRLIYYSQIVNDFQKGDIAEGYSVSREKKESFPLTVTSAQKNPTAFYLCASSTVRTEAFFGQGTRLTVV.

The gene calls are TRBV5-1 and TRBJ2-7; D possibly matches TRBD1 or TRBD2 (5 bases each). Trimming removed 3 bases at V and 2 bases at J, with 21 bases between. The CDR3 consists of 17 residues. The germline gives CDR1 SGHRS, CDR2 YFSETQ. The CDR3 reads CASSSGPPDTVAYEQYF. The CDR3 bases are TGCGCCAGCAGCTCGGGGCCCCCCGACACTGTCGCCTACGAGCAGTACTTC.

The gene calls are TRBV5-1 and TRBJ1-4; tentatively, D is TRBD1 (6 bases). The germline CDR1 and CDR2 sequences are SGHRS and YFSETQ. The CDR3 length is 14 residues. The V and J ends lost 7 bases and 6 bases respectively, with 16 bases between them. The CDR3, as DNA: TGCGCCAGCGCCCAAGGGGGGGGCGATGAAAAACTGTTTTTT. Amino acids: CASAQGGGDEKLFF.

A few counts support this clone. This chain joins TRBV11-2 and TRBJ2-3, with D unclear. The V end lost 2 bases, the J end lost 0 bases, and 9 bases lay between the germline ends. The CDR3 extends over 15 amino acids. Per germline, CDR1 SGHAT and CDR2 FQNNGV. The CDR3 bases are TGTGCCAGCAGCTTAATGACCGGGAGCACAGATACGCAGTATTTT. Amino acid sequence: CASSLMTGSTDTQYF.

The chain carries TRBV19 and TRBJ2-3; no firm D call. V shed 2 bases and J shed 1 base, with 10 bases lying between them. Germline values: CDR1 LNHDA, CDR2 SQIVND (reference sequence). The CDR3 is made up of 15 amino acids. CDR3 residues: CASSISHSGTDTQYF. In nucleotides, the CDR3 is TGTGCCAGTAGTATATCACACTCTGGCACAGATACGCAGTATTTT.

The rearrangement uses TRBV10-1 and TRBJ2-2; 9 positions agree with TRBD1. Germline loops: CDR1 WNHNN, CDR2 SYGVQD (reference sequence). V lost 7 bases to trimming and J lost 7 bases; unmatched junction nucleotides: 10. This CDR3 has 15 amino acids. The CDR3 protein is CASKIDRGSVGELFF. The CDR3 DNA is TGCGCCAGCAAGATCGACAGGGGGTCAGTCGGGGAGCTGTTTTTT.

The CDR3 here is CASTPDNEQFF. The CDR3 DNA sequence: TGTGCCAGCACCCCCGACAATGAGCAGTTCTTC. V is TRBV12-3 or TRBV12-4 and J is TRBJ2-1; D is ambiguous. V was trimmed by 7 bases and J by 5 bases, leaving 6 bases between them. CDR3 length equals 11 residues.